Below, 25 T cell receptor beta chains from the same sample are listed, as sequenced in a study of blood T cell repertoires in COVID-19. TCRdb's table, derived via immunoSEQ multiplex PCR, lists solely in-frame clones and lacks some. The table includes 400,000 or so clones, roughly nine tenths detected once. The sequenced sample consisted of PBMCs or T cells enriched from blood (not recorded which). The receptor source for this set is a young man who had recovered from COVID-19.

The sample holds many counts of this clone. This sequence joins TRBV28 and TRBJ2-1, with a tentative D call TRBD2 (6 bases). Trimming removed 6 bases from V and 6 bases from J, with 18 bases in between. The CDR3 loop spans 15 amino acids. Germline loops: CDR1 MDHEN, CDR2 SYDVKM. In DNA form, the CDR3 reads TGTGCCAGCAGACTAAGGAGGGGAGATTTCAATGAGCAGTTCTTC. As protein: CASRLRRGDFNEQFF.

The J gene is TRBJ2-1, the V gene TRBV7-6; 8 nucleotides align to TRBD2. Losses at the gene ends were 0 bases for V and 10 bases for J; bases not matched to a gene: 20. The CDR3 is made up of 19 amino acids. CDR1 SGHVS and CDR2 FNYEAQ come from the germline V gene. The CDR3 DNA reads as TGTGCCAGCAGCTTAGCCCCATTGAGTTTTCGGGAGGGCGAGCAAGAGCAGTTCTTC. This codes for CASSLAPLSFREGEQEQFF.

CDR3 in amino acids: CAIRRQDGADEQYF. CDR3 nucleotides: TGTGCCATCAGACGACAGGATGGGGCGGACGAGCAGTACTTC. The V gene is TRBV10-3, the J gene TRBJ2-7; TRBD1 is a possible D gene (6 bases). The CDR3 length is 14 residues. Trimming stripped 6 bases from V and 5 bases from J, with 17 bases between. Germline V gene lookup returns CDR1 ENHRY and CDR2 SYGVKD.

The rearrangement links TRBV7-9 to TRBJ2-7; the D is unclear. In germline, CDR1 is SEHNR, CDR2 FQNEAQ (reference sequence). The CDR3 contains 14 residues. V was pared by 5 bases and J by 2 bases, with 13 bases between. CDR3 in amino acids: CASSLPVAPYEQYF. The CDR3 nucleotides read TGTGCCAGCAGCCTACCGGTAGCTCCCTACGAGCAGTACTTC.

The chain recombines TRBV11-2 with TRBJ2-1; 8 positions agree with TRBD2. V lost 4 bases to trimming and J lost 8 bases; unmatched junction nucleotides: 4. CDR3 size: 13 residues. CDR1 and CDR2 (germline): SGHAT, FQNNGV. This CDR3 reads CASSSGLAHEQFF. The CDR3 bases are TGTGCCAGCAGCTCCGGACTAGCTCATGAGCAGTTCTTC.

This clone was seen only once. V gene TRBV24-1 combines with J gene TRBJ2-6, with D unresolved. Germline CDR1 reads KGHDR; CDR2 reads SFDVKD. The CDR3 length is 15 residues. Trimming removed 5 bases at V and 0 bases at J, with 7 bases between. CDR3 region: CATSVILSGANVLTF. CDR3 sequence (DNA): TGTGCCACCAGTGTTATACTCTCTGGGGCCAACGTCCTGACTTTC.

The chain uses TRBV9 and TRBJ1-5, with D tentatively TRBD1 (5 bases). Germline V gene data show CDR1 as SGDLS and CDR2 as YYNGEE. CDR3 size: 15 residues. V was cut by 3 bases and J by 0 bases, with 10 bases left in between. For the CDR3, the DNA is TGTGCCAGCAGCGCCACAGGTTATAGCAATCAGCCCCAGCATTTT. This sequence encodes CASSATGYSNQPQHF.

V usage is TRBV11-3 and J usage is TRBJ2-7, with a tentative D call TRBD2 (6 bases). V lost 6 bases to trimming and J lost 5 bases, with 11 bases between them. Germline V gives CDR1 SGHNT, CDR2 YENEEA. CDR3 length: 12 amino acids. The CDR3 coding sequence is TGTGCCAGCAGACAGGACTATAACGAGCAGTACTTC. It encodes CASRQDYNEQYF.

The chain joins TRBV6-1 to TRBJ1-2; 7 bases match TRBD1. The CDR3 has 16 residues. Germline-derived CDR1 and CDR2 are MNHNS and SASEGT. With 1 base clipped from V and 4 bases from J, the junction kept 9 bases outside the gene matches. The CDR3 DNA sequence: TGTGCCAGCAGTGAAGGGAGGTATGGGACAGCCTATGGCTACACCTTC. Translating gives CASSEGRYGTAYGYTF.

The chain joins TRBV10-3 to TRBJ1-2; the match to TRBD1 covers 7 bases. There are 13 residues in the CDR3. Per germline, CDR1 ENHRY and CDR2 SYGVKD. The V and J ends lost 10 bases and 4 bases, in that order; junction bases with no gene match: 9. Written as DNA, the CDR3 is TGTGCCACGACCGACAGGGTCCTCTATGGCTACACCTTC. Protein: CATTDRVLYGYTF.

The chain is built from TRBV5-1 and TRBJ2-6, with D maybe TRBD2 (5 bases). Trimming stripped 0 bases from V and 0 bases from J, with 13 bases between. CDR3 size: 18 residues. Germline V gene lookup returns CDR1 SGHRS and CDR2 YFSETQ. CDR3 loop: CASSLDEGSLSGANVLTF. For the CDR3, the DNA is TGCGCCAGCAGCTTGGACGAGGGTTCACTCTCTGGGGCCAACGTCCTGACTTTC.

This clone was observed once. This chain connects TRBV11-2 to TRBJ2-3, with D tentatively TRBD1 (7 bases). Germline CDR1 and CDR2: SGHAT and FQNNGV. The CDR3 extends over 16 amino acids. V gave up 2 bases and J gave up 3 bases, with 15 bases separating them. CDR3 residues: CASSLRTGGATDTQYF. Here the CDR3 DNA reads TGTGCCAGCAGCTTAAGGACAGGAGGGGCGACAGATACGCAGTATTTT.

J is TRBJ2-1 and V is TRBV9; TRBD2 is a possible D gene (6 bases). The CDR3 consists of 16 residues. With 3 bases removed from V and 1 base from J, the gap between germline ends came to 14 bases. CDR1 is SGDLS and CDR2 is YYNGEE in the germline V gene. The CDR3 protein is CASSASRGTSYNEQFF. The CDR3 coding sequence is TGTGCCAGCAGCGCCTCCCGCGGGACGTCCTACAATGAGCAGTTCTTC.

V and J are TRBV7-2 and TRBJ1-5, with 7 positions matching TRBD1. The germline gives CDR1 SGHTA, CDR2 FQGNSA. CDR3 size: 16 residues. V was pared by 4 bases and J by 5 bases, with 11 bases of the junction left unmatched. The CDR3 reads CASSSSGAGGHQPQHF. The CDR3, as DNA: TGTGCCAGCAGCTCCTCGGGGGCAGGGGGGCATCAGCCCCAGCATTTT.

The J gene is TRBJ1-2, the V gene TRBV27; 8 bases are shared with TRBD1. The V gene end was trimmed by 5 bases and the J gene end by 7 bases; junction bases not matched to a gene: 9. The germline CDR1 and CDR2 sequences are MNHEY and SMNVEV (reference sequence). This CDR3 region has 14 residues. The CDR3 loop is CASSAGDRSGGYTF. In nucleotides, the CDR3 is TGTGCCAGCAGTGCCGGGGACAGGTCGGGTGGCTACACCTTC.

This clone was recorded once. CDR3 sequence: CSARQGFYEQYF. The CDR3 DNA follows: TGCAGCGCCCGACAGGGGTTCTACGAGCAGTACTTC. The chain is built from TRBV29-1 and TRBJ2-7; 8 nucleotides align to TRBD1. Germline V gives CDR1 SQVTM, CDR2 ANQGSEA. This CDR3 comprises 12 residues. The junction had 5 bases not matched to a gene; V was cut back by 7 bases and J by 3 bases.

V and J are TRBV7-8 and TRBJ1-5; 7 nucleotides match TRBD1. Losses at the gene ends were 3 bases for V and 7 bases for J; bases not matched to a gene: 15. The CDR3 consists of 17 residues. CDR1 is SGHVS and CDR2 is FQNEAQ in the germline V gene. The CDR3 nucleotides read TGTGCCAGCAGCTTGGGGGGACAGTTGGAAAGAGGGCAGCCCCAGCATTTT. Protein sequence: CASSLGGQLERGQPQHF.

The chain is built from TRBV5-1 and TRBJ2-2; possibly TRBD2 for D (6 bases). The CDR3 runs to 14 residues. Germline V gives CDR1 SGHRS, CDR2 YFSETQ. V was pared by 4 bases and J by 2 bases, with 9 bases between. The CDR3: CASSPGLNTGELFF. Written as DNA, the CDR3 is TGCGCCAGCAGCCCGGGACTCAACACCGGGGAGCTGTTTTTT.

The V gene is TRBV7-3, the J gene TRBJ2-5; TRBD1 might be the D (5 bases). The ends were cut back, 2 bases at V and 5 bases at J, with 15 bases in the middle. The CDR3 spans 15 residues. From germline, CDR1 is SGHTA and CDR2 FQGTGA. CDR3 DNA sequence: TGTGCCAGCAGCTTACAAGGGGCCAGTCGGGAGACCCAGTACTTC. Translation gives CASSLQGASRETQYF. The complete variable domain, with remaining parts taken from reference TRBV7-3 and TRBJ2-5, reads GAGVSQTPSNKVTEKGKYVELRCDPISGHTALYWYRQSLGQGPEFLIYFQGTGAADDSGLPNDRFFAVRPEGSVSTLKIQRTERGDSAVYLCASSLQGASRETQYFGPGTRLLVL.

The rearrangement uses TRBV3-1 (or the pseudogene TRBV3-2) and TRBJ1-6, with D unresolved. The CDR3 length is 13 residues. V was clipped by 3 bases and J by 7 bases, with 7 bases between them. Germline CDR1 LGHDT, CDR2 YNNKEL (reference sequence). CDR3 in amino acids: CASSQSRNSPLHF. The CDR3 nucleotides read TGTGCCAGCAGCCAGAGTCGGAATTCACCCCTCCACTTT.

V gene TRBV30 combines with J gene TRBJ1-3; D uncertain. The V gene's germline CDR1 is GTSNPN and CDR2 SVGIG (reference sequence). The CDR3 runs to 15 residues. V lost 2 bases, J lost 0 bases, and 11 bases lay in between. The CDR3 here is CAWSPGSGSGNTIYF. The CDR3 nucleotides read TGTGCCTGGAGTCCGGGTTCCGGCTCTGGAAACACCATATATTTT.

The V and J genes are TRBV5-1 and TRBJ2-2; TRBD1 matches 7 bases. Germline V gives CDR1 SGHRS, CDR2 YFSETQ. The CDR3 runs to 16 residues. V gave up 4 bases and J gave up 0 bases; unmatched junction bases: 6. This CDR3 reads CASSHGQVANTGELFF. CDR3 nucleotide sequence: TGCGCCAGCAGCCACGGACAGGTCGCGAACACCGGGGAGCTGTTTTTT.

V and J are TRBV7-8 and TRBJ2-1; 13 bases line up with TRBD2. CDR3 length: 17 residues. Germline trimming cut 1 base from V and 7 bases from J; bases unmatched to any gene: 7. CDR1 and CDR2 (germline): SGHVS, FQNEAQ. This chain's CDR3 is CASSLGGLAGVSNEQFF. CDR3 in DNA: TGTGCCAGCAGCTTAGGCGGACTAGCGGGAGTAAGTAATGAGCAGTTCTTC.

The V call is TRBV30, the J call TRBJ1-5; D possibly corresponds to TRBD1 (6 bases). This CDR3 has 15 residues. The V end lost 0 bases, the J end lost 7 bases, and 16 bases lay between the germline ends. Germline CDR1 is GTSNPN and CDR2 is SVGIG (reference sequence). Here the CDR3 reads CAWSVQGGSGQPQHF. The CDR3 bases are TGTGCCTGGAGTGTACAAGGGGGTTCGGGGCAGCCCCAGCATTTT.

CDR3 region: CASSSNPAGGPEQFF. The CDR3 DNA is TGTGCCAGCTCATCTAACCCGGCAGGGGGCCCTGAGCAGTTCTTC. V and J are TRBV18 and TRBJ2-1; 8 bases are shared with TRBD1. J was trimmed by 9 bases and V by 5 bases; bases with no gene match: 12. The CDR3 is 15 amino acids. Germline V CDR1 and CDR2: KGHSH, LQKENI.